This T cell receptor (beta chain) was observed in a study of naive and memory T cell subsets (dated by TCRdb to the late 2010s). With regard to the full study: An open-source, UMI-based TCR alpha and beta sequencing pipeline was applied to sorted naive and memory peripheral blood T cell subsets. Complete agreement was observed between the functional CMV T cell responses and the IgG serology results. RNA was DNase-treated and reverse transcribed with TCR constant-region primers, mostly using SuperScript III. Study-level results and caveats: A power law was followed by TCR abundance, with an exponent that differed between naive and memory subsets but was consistent across the three individuals. Single alpha or beta chain sequences, rather than paired alpha/beta receptors, were used to define clonotypes. In both CD4 and CD8 cells, going from naive through CM, EM and EMRA, the Gini index went up while Shannon and inverse Simpson diversity went down. The repertoire findings for the naive and memory subsets could not be validated against a ground truth, as none was available. RNA-based TCR counts may be affected by expression changes linked to T cell activation and differentiation. Following error correction, more than 95% of naive TCR sequences occurred only once, which made naive abundance distributions much steeper than those of memory subsets.

After removal of 7 bases from V and 0 bases from J, the junction retains 15 bases not matched to a gene. From the cysteine up to the phenylalanine, the CDR3 has a length of 20 residues. Only CDR3 DNA remains: 60 bases, in frame from the first base. Receptors were amplified or captured by UMI-ligation and nested PCR. To cover both TRBC1 and TRBC2, the beta constant-region primer consisted of an equimolar mix of two oligonucleotides. A single-stranded oligonucleotide containing the SP2 primer and a 12-nucleotide UMI was joined to the 3' end of the cDNA by T4 RNA ligase 1. The ligated cDNA went through four rounds of PCR with nested alpha and beta constant-region primers together with the SP2 primer. The ligation reaction was kept at 16 degrees C for roughly 20-24 hours. PCR2 was usually performed as a SYBR Green qPCR and halted at a preset threshold so that over-amplification would not occur. Apart from the first purification, every purification step used Agencourt AMPure XP magnetic beads. Libraries were quantified by Qubit and checked on a TapeStation, with a main peak expected near 650 bp. Pooled libraries were sequenced on an Illumina MiSeq using v2 2x251 paired-end kits, and typically about 0.9-2 million reads were obtained per sample. Libraries were pooled at about 4 nM per sample, and about 4.5-7.5% PhiX was added to improve cluster recognition. Turning to the authors' computational methods: FASTQ reads processed by Demultiplexor were assigned V and J genes by Decombinator through tag matching that tolerated a single base-pair mismatch. By using UMIs, Collapsinator corrected both sequencing errors and the frequency errors caused by PCR heterogeneity. TCRs were translated and CDR3s were extracted from the conserved cysteine to the FGXG phenylalanine by CDR3Translator, with non-productive sequences being flagged. Gini, Shannon entropy and inverse Simpson indices were computed after subsampling the repertoires to the same number of UMI-defined TCRs. Within the linear range, a power law was fitted to clonotype abundance distributions using maximum likelihood. On one naive CD8 sample, the pipeline and MIGEC gave similar UMI counts, unique TCR numbers and clonal distributions. Repertoires were searched for around 7,000 CMV-associated CDR3 sequences compiled from VDJdb and a published dataset. TCRdb reworked the public reads: Q25 trimming with fastp, MiXCR clone assembly, productive beta chains retained. Every CDR3 protein is listed once, alongside the most common genes and DNA of its rows. Clone size and V and J calls follow TCRdb, not the original study. The sample yields fewer than 40,000 distinct CDR3 sequences; 13% were counted once. 22% of the sample is taken by the ten largest.

In its sample, this clonotype comes out as medium-sized (0.01 to 0.1%). There is no known antigen for this receptor. Base-call qualities are not available, and no considerably larger clone is one nucleotide away. From the second PCR step onward, the TCR alpha chain libraries and the TCR beta chain libraries were amplified separately. To determine each donor's CMV status, fresh PBMCs were stimulated overnight with CMV viral lysate, and IFNgamma production from CD4+ T cells was then assessed. Miltenyi beads were used first to positively select CD4 T cells, and CD8 T cells were then positively selected from the CD4-negative fraction. Cells were stained for CD3, CD4, CD8, CD45RA, CD27 and a live/dead dye and were sorted on a BD Aria II into four subsets based on CD45RA and CD27. For sorting, CD45RA-CD27- cells were defined as effector memory cells, while CD45RA+CD27- cells were defined as EMRA cells. A few healthy volunteers provided blood, and the blood of each volunteer was split into CD4 and CD8 T cells and then into four differentiation subsets. Around 120 ml of peripheral blood was collected from each donor, and PBMC were isolated from the blood using Ficoll-Paque PLUS density-gradient centrifugation. After sorting, cells were lysed in RLT buffer, RNA was extracted using a Qiagen RNeasy kit, and the extracted RNA was stored at -80 degrees C.

The sequencing input was effector memory CD4+ T cells from blood. This sample's cell subset or site label indicates: effector memory, CD45RA- CD27-. The sequence is built from TRBV12-3 or TRBV12-4 and TRBJ2-4; 13 bases in the junction line up with TRBD2. The receptor was derived from a human donor in good health. In nucleotide form, the sequence is TGTGCCAGCACCAACTCAAGGACTAGCGGGAGATCTCTAGCCAAAAACATTCAGTACTTC. Its coded protein is CASTNSRTSGRSLAKNIQYF.